The T cell receptor beta chain under discussion was sequenced for a study of blood T cell repertoires in COVID-19. Study as a whole: COVID-19 samples, acute and convalescent, were from the United States, Italy and Spain.

Authors' analysis steps: Amplification with reference gene primers provided the estimates of nucleated cell counts. The method was immunoSEQ multiplex PCR; TCRdb's version includes in-frame clones alone and lacks a portion of them. That table furnishes V, J and clone size, whereas the DNA furnished D and trimming. The sample lists about 480,000 clones; roughly nine tenths were seen once. Input material: peripheral blood. This receptor was taken from a man between 18 and 35 years old with COVID-19, enrolled during active disease.

The CDR3 DNA reads TGTGCCAGCAGCGACGGGGTTCTCTCTGGAAACACCATATATTTT. Translated: CASSDGVLSGNTIYF. The chain employs TRBV9 and TRBJ1-3, with D unresolved. Germline V gene sequence: CDR1 SGDLS, CDR2 YYNGEE. V lost 3 bases and J lost 0, with 10 bases in between. The CDR3 contains 15 residues.